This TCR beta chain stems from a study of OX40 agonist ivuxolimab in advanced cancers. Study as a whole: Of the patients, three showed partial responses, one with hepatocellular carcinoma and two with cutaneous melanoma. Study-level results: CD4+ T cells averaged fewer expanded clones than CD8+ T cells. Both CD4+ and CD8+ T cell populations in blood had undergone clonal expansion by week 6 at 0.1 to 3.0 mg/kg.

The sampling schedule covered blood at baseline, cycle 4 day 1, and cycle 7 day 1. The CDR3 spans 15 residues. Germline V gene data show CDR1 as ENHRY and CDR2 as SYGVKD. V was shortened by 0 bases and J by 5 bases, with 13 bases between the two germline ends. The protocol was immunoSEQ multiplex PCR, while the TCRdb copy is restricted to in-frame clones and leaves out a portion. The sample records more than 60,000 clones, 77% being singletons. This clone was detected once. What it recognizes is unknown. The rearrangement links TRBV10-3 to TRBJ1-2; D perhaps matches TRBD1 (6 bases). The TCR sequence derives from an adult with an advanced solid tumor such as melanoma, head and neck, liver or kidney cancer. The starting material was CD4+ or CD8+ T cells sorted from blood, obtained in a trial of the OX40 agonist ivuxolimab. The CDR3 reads CAISESSRGGYGYTF. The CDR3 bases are TGTGCCATCAGTGAGTCGAGCAGGGGTGGATATGGCTACACCTTC.